This is a list of T cell receptor beta chains from one sample in a study of shared clonotypes between healthy human individuals. Profiling relied on immunoSEQ multiplex PCR, and the TCRdb table lists in-frame clones only, not all of them. The sample includes roughly 2.6 million clones, approximately 94% of them seen just once. Material for sequencing was naive CD4+ T cells sorted from blood. The receptors were gathered from a man aged 18-30 years in good health. Both conserved end residues are part of each CDR3. The order of the fields is V gene, J gene, CDR3 protein.

TRBV9	TRBJ2-5	CASSVGTETVSRGETQYF
TRBV7-2	TRBJ1-6	CASTLDARDRANIYSPLHF
TRBV28	TRBJ1-2	CASSFDLDWDGYTF
TRBV29-1	TRBJ1-2	CSVDRGTGSHYGYTF
TRBV6-5	TRBJ2-7	CASSYPTSHEQYF
TRBV6-5	TRBJ1-6	CASADELRGSPLHF
TRBV19	TRBJ2-6	CASSQPLPGSGANVLTF
TRBV28	TRBJ1-2	CASSPPGGYTF
TRBV10-3	TRBJ2-5	CAISERGIQETQYF
TRBV5-1	TRBJ1-1	CASSRDTGNTEAFF
TRBV7-2	TRBJ2-7	CASSSEVGSGYEQYF
TRBV21-1	TRBJ2-2	CATTYSRRTNTGELFF
TRBV18	TRBJ2-5	CASSPVSGTVQETQYF
TRBV7-4	TRBJ1-5	CASSLKVEGGNQPQHF
TRBV28	TRBJ1-1	CASIRLGSEAFF
TRBV2	TRBJ1-2	CASSEATGNYGYTF
TRBV21-1	TRBJ2-3	CASTLLPSPPILAGPGDTQYF
TRBV7-2	TRBJ1-5	CASSPVGSSNQPQHF
TRBV18	TRBJ2-2	CASSPWASNTGELFF
TRBV6-5	TRBJ1-5	CASSYKGYNQPQHF
TRBV14	TRBJ2-6	CASSLVYKTGSGANVLTF
TRBV30	TRBJ2-2	CAWTNYRGPTGELFF
TRBV7-2	TRBJ2-7	CASSLVRGGLYEQYF
TRBV6-5	TRBJ2-7	CASSLDGATYEQYF
TRBV6-5	TRBJ2-7	CASREVFSYEQYF
TRBV27	TRBJ2-3	CASSWVGTDTQYF
TRBV5-4	TRBJ2-3	CASSWEVNTQYF
TRBV27	TRBJ2-7	CASRLGASGPYEQYF
TRBV29-1	TRBJ1-4	CSVRRGQGDEKLFF
TRBV11-2	TRBJ2-7	CASSLSRAGAYEQYF
TRBV15	TRBJ1-5	CATSRDPGFNQPQHF
TRBV19	TRBJ2-1	CASSILTSGGTNEQFF
TRBV10-3	TRBJ1-2	CAISEGGYGYTF
TRBV7-9	TRBJ1-4	CASSLERYGTGNEKLFF
TRBV15	TRBJ1-1	CATSRVPGVNTEAFF
TRBV18	TRBJ2-7	CASSSGTREQYF
TRBV7-3	TRBJ1-6	CASSSGGVHSPLHF
TRBV5-1	TRBJ2-5	CASSLGSGMAETQYF
TRBV18	TRBJ2-5	CASSLTGAPQETQYF
TRBV19	TRBJ2-7	CASSPRQDLNYEQYF
TRBV6-1	TRBJ2-5	CASTGIYQETQYF
TRBV4-1	TRBJ2-3	CASSSTGVGDTQYF
TRBV6-6	TRBJ2-7	CASSESYEQYF
TRBV30	TRBJ1-5	CAWSAGPGNQPQHF
TRBV6-5	TRBJ2-4	CASSPPGGTKNIQYF
TRBV9	TRBJ1-6	CASSGTGTGNSPLHF
TRBV2	TRBJ2-5	CASGRGVKETQYF
TRBV7-9	TRBJ2-2	CASRSDRWSNTGELFF
TRBV7-8	TRBJ2-7	CASSPDYHEQYF
TRBV5-5	TRBJ2-5	CASSLTRTGQETQYF
TRBV11-3	TRBJ2-2	CASSLEGVDTGELFF
TRBV27	TRBJ2-2	CASRRLGGKGPDTGELFF
TRBV5-1	TRBJ2-7	CASSSQQGYEQYF